A single sample is the source of the 7 T cell receptor beta chains below, sequenced in a study of cytomegalovirus exposure and HLA in healthy donors (dated by TCRdb to 2017 to 2019). Library preparation was by the immunoSEQ multiplex PCR assay. For the multiplex PCR, a mixture combining 60 forward primers for TCR Vbeta segments and 13 reverse primers for TCR Jbeta segments was used. The clones in this table, taken by TCRdb from immuneACCESS, are in-frame only. Not every clone is retained; where verified, under half of the shortfall comes from an unresolved V gene, and the cause of the rest is unknown. A total of approximately 130,000 clones appear in this sample, over 60% of them only once. Roughly 5.2% of the sample is taken by the ten largest. Sequencing was done on a sample of PBMCs. These TCRs come from a man younger than 30 in good health and CMV-seropositive.

V is TRBV6-8 and J is TRBJ1-5, with D maybe TRBD1 (6 bases). Trimming left V 2 bases short and J 0 bases short, with 20 bases between. There are 19 residues in the CDR3. The germline V gene has CDR1 MNHGY and CDR2 SAAAGT. The CDR3 DNA follows: TGTGCCAGCAGTTACGGACAGCCACTCCGCCGATATAGCAATCAGCCCCAGCATTTT. This encodes CASSYGQPLRRYSNQPQHF.

This clone was found a few times. This chain joins TRBV1 and TRBJ1-4; the table's D call TRBD1 went unverified against the DNA. TRBV1 counts as a pseudogene. The CDR3 extends over 19 amino acids. DNA for the CDR3: TGCACCAGCAGAAAGACAGGGTCGGAGACGGCAATTACTAATGAAAAACTGTTTTTT. Translating gives CTSRKTGSETAITNEKLFF.

This chain uses TRBV29-1 with TRBJ2-7, with 8 bases fitting TRBD1. The germline CDR1 and CDR2 sequences are SQVTM and ANQGSEA. V lost 7 bases, J lost 3 bases, and 17 bases stayed unmatched. CDR3 length: 16 residues. The CDR3 reads CSALLFRDRLYYEQYF. CDR3 DNA sequence: TGCAGCGCTTTACTCTTCCGGGACAGGCTTTACTACGAGCAGTACTTC.

The chain has TRBV5-1 and TRBJ1-3; unclear D gene. V was trimmed by 0 bases and J by 0 bases, leaving 7 bases between them. CDR1 is SGHRS, CDR2 YFSETQ, per germline. The CDR3 is made up of 15 amino acids. In DNA form, the CDR3 reads TGCGCCAGCAGCTTGGATCTACTCTCTGGAAACACCATATATTTT. This translates into CASSLDLLSGNTIYF.

This clone was counted only a few times. The gene calls are TRBV2 and TRBJ2-5; possible D gene TRBD2, 7 bases. This CDR3 has 17 residues. Germline V gene lookup returns CDR1 SNHLY and CDR2 FYNNEI. Between the trimmed V and J ends, which lost 6 bases and 1 base, there was a span of 21 bases. In nucleotides, the CDR3 is TGTGCCAGCAGGGAGCCGGGGGCTAGCGGATTCCAAGAGACCCAGTACTTC. It translates to CASREPGASGFQETQYF.

This clone is a singleton in its sample. The chain links TRBV4-1 to TRBJ1-3, with D hard to call. The V gene lost 3 bases and the J gene lost 0 bases, with 9 bases spanning the gap. Germline loops: CDR1 MGHRA, CDR2 YSYEKL. The CDR3 is made up of 15 amino acids. The CDR3 DNA reads TGCGCCAGCAGCCATCCACTGAGCTCTGGAAACACCATATATTTT. Encoded protein: CASSHPLSSGNTIYF.

The chain is built from TRBV6-5 and TRBJ2-7, with TRBD2 matching over 10 bases. Germline V CDR1 and CDR2: MNHEY, SVGAGI. V shed 1 base, J shed 2 bases, and the junction held 2 bases outside the gene matches. This CDR3 spans 15 amino acids. CDR3 in DNA: TGTGCCAGCAGTTACTATAGCGGGAGGCCCTACGAGCAGTACTTC. It encodes CASSYYSGRPYEQYF.